These 24 T cell receptor beta chains were all obtained from the same sample, sequenced in a study of a mutant IDH1 vaccine in newly diagnosed glioma. The time point is: baseline, week 1 (first vaccination visit). Regarding treatment: pre-vaccination baseline after standard-of-care therapy. Here immunoSEQ multiplex PCR was the method, and the copy in TCRdb shows in-frame clones only, minus some. This table has about 88,000 clones, roughly 82% appearing once. Source: PBMCs, taken from a glioma patient treated with radiotherapy, temozolomide or both. The origin of the receptors is a man aged 35-49 years with glioma. Some clones in this sample may be carry-over from other donors' samples.

The CDR3 sequence is CASSFGSGGAFF. The CDR3 bases are TGTGCCAGCAGCTTCGGGAGCGGAGGGGCTTTCTTT. This sequence joins TRBV5-4 and TRBJ1-1; no clear D gene. Trimming cost V 2 bases and J 11 bases, with 13 bases left between them. The CDR3 sequence is 12 residues long. Per the germline V gene, CDR1 is SGHNT and CDR2 is YYREEE (reference sequence). Looking up the rest from reference TRBV5-4 and TRBJ1-1 gives the full variable domain: ETGVTQSPTHLIKTRGQQVTLRCSSQSGHNTVSWYQQALGQGPQFIFQYYREEENGRGNFPPRFSGLQFPNYSSELNVNALELDDSALYLCASSFGSGGAFFGQGTRLTVV.

The chain combines TRBV2 with TRBJ1-1; D may be TRBD1 (6 bases). The CDR3 length is 11 residues. Trimming removed 7 bases at V and 6 bases at J, with 9 bases between. The germline V gene encodes CDR1 SNHLY and CDR2 FYNNEI. The CDR3 DNA sequence: TGTGCCAGCATCAGGGGTCCTGAAGCTTTCTTT. This sequence encodes CASIRGPEAFF.

The genes are TRBV18 and TRBJ2-7, with 10 bases that match TRBD1. Trimming removed 2 bases from V and 2 bases from J; junction bases left unmatched: 3. The CDR3 is 15 residues long. CDR1 KGHSH and CDR2 LQKENI come from the germline V gene. The CDR3 loop reads CASSPGTGVAYEQYF. In DNA, the CDR3 is TGTGCCAGCTCACCAGGGACAGGGGTGGCCTACGAGCAGTACTTC.

The chain uses TRBV5-4 and TRBJ2-6, with D perhaps matching TRBD1 (5 bases). V lost 0 bases and J lost 4, with 14 bases in between. The CDR3 loop spans 17 amino acids. Germline V CDR1 and CDR2: SGHNT, YYREEE (reference sequence). The CDR3 region is CASSLGLGREGANVLTF. The CDR3 nucleotides read TGTGCCAGCAGCTTGGGGTTAGGCAGGGAAGGGGCCAACGTCCTGACTTTC.

The rearrangement links TRBV5-8 to TRBJ1-1; perhaps TRBD1 as D (6 bases). The CDR3 spans 13 residues. Per the germline V gene, CDR1 is SGHTS and CDR2 is YDEGEE. The V end was cut by 0 bases, the J end by 5 bases, with 8 bases between. This chain's CDR3 is CASSLDRDTEAFF. DNA for the CDR3: TGTGCCAGCAGCTTGGACAGGGATACTGAAGCTTTCTTT.

This sequence joins TRBV10-1 and TRBJ1-2; D perhaps matches TRBD1 (5 bases). V shed 0 bases and J shed 7 bases, with 18 bases lying between them. This CDR3 has 16 amino acids. The germline gives CDR1 WNHNN, CDR2 SYGVQD (reference sequence). CDR3 DNA: TGCGCCAGCAGTGAGTCATCAGGGACCCCTATTAGTGGCTACACCTTC. Its translation: CASSESSGTPISGYTF.

The CDR3 bases are TGTGCCTGGAGTGTACCCGGGGGAGGGGAGACCCAGTACTTC. Residues: CAWSVPGGGETQYF. The chain is built from TRBV30 and TRBJ2-5; 7 bases line up with TRBD2. V dropped 0 bases and J dropped 5; count of bases not matched to a gene: 6. CDR3 length equals 14 residues. Germline V gene lookup returns CDR1 GTSNPN and CDR2 SVGIG (reference sequence).

The V and J genes are TRBV7-2 and TRBJ1-2; a possible D gene is TRBD1 (6 bases). Trimming removed 7 bases from V and 6 bases from J, with 18 bases in between. Germline V gene lookup returns CDR1 SGHTA and CDR2 FQGNSA. This CDR3 is 14 amino acids long. The CDR3 DNA is TGTGCCAGCATCCCTGGGGGGCCCCGTAATGGCTACACCTTC. Amino acid sequence: CASIPGGPRNGYTF.

The rearrangement joins TRBV19 to TRBJ1-5; D unresolved. The V and J ends lost 5 bases and 6 bases respectively, with 11 bases between them. Germline CDR1 reads LNHDA; CDR2 reads SQIVND (reference sequence). This CDR3 region has 13 residues. CDR3 DNA sequence: TGTGCCAGTAGTGAGCGGAGGGTTCAGCCCCAGCATTTT. Its translation is CASSERRVQPQHF. The full variable domain, with the rest looked up from reference TRBV19 and TRBJ1-5, is DGGITQSPKYLFRKEGQNVTLSCEQNLNHDAMYWYRQDPGQGLRLIYYSQIVNDFQKGDIAEGYSVSREKKESFPLTVTSAQKNPTAFYLCASSERRVQPQHFGDGTRLSIL.

With regard to this clone: Other DNA sequences of this sample code for an identical CDR3. V usage is TRBV5-1 and J usage is TRBJ1-2; 11 bases agree with TRBD1. The junction had 2 bases not matched to a gene; V was cut back by 0 bases and J by 4 bases. The germline V gene has CDR1 SGHRS and CDR2 YFSETQ. The CDR3 runs 15 residues. CDR3: CASSLGDRGTYGYTF. The CDR3 region has the DNA TGCGCCAGCAGCTTGGGGGACAGGGGGACCTATGGCTACACCTTC.

The rearrangement uses TRBV5-1 and TRBJ1-1, with D uncertain. The length of the CDR3 is 14 residues. The V gene's germline CDR1 is SGHRS and CDR2 YFSETQ. V dropped 0 bases and J dropped 6 bases, with 12 bases sitting between them. CDR3 amino acids: CASSLAGDDAEAFF. The CDR3 DNA is TGCGCCAGCAGCTTGGCGGGTGACGACGCTGAAGCTTTCTTT.

This chain links TRBV5-1 with TRBJ1-1; D remains ambiguous. Trimming stripped 0 bases from V and 4 bases from J, with 7 bases between. CDR1 is SGHRS, CDR2 YFSETQ, per germline. This CDR3 spans 13 amino acids. The chain's CDR3 is CASSLVPSTEAFF. The CDR3 DNA is TGCGCCAGCAGCTTGGTCCCGTCCACTGAAGCTTTCTTT.

This clone was seen only once. The chain joins TRBV6-5 to TRBJ1-2, with D tentatively TRBD1 (6 bases). V was clipped by 8 bases and J by 7 bases, with 20 bases between them. The CDR3 covers 14 residues. Looked up from germline, CDR1 is MNHEY and CDR2 is SVGAGI. The chain's CDR3 is CASLDPRGVGGYTF. DNA for the CDR3: TGTGCCAGCCTCGACCCGAGGGGGGTGGGTGGCTACACCTTC.

V usage is TRBV7-2 and J usage is TRBJ1-1; D might be TRBD1 (5 bases). The V and J ends lost 5 bases and 4 bases respectively, with 11 bases between them. The CDR3 is 13 amino acids. Germline V gene lookup returns CDR1 SGHTA and CDR2 FQGNSA. CDR3 in DNA: TGTGCCAGCAGCATCCAAAGGGGCACTGAAGCTTTCTTT. It specifies CASSIQRGTEAFF.

V is TRBV7-9 and J is TRBJ2-7; TRBD1 aligns across 8 bases. V was pared by 5 bases and J by 7 bases, with 4 bases of the junction left unmatched. The germline V gene encodes CDR1 SEHNR and CDR2 FQNEAQ (reference sequence). This CDR3 is built from 12 residues. Written as DNA, the CDR3 is TGTGCCAGCAGCGGACAGGGAGGAGAGCAGTACTTC. Its protein product is CASSGQGGEQYF.

The CDR3 DNA reads TGTGCCAGCAGCCCCAACAGGGGGCAGAATGAAAAACTGTTTTTT. Its protein is CASSPNRGQNEKLFF. This rearrangement joins TRBV7-9 to TRBJ1-4, with 9 bases matching TRBD1. Germline V gene sequence: CDR1 SEHNR, CDR2 FQNEAQ (reference sequence). The CDR3 covers 15 residues. Trimming removed 5 bases from V and 5 bases from J; junction bases left unmatched: 6.

The chain uses TRBV5-8 and TRBJ2-5, with a weak D call TRBD1 (6 bases). The CDR3 runs to 15 residues. In germline, CDR1 is SGHTS, CDR2 YDEGEE. V dropped 0 bases and J dropped 4 bases, with 13 bases sitting between them. The CDR3 here is CASSLGQGGSETQYF. CDR3 DNA: TGTGCCAGCAGCTTGGGCCAAGGGGGTTCAGAGACCCAGTACTTC.

CDR3 DNA sequence: TGTGCCAGCAGTTACTCAGGGTTATGGGGGGAGACCCAGTACTTC. This translates into CASSYSGLWGETQYF. The gene calls are TRBV6-5 and TRBJ2-5; possibly TRBD1 or TRBD2 for D (5 bases each). The CDR3 consists of 15 residues. Germline lookup yields CDR1 MNHEY and CDR2 SVGAGI. The germline V and J ends were trimmed by 0 bases and 5 bases, with 13 bases remaining between them.

The rearrangement uses TRBV6-6 and TRBJ1-6; tentatively, D is TRBD1 (6 bases). CDR1 and CDR2 from the germline V gene are MNHNY and SVGAGI (reference sequence). The length of the CDR3 is 16 residues. Between the trimmed V and J ends, which lost 0 bases and 7 bases, there was a span of 13 bases. The CDR3 bases are TGTGCCAGCAGTTACTCGAGGGGGGTTGAGAATTCACCCCTCCACTTT. Protein sequence: CASSYSRGVENSPLHF.

The J gene is TRBJ1-6, the V gene TRBV2, with D unclear. V lost 3 bases to trimming and J lost 13 bases, with 13 bases between them. Germline V lookup: CDR1 SNHLY, CDR2 FYNNEI. The CDR3 is 13 amino acids. In DNA, the CDR3 is TGTGCCAGCAGTGAGATTCAGGAAAGTCCCCTCCACTTT. This translates into CASSEIQESPLHF.

This clone is a singleton in its sample. The gene calls are TRBV14 and TRBJ1-2; weak D call: TRBD1 (5 bases). Germline V lookup: CDR1 SGHDN, CDR2 FVKESK. Trimming took off 3 bases at V and 6 bases at J, with 11 bases between the two ends. The CDR3 totals 13 residues. CDR3 coding DNA: TGTGCCAGCAGCCACGGACATTATAATGGCTACACCTTC. Its protein product is CASSHGHYNGYTF.

The rearrangement uses TRBV11-2 and TRBJ2-7; 8 bases fit TRBD2. This CDR3 contains 15 residues. Losses at the gene ends were 5 bases for V and 0 bases for J; bases not matched to a gene: 6. Germline V CDR1 and CDR2: SGHAT, FQNNGV. The CDR3 sequence is CASSRSGGVSYEQYF. CDR3 nucleotides: TGTGCCAGCAGCCGGAGCGGGGGTGTCTCCTACGAGCAGTACTTC.

This clone was seen a single time. The V gene is TRBV4-1, the J gene TRBJ1-6, with a tentative D call TRBD1 (6 bases). The ends were cut back, 4 bases at V and 8 bases at J, with 18 bases in the middle. The CDR3 extends over 16 amino acids. Germline V CDR1 and CDR2: MGHRA, YSYEKL. The CDR3 DNA is TGCGCCAGCAGCCGAGACTCGGACAGACTGGATTCACCCCTCCACTTT. Its protein product is CASSRDSDRLDSPLHF.

This chain joins TRBV6-5 and TRBJ1-6; the match to TRBD1 covers 7 bases. CDR1 is MNHEY and CDR2 is SVGAGI in the germline V gene. Trimming took 5 bases from V and 7 from J; bases not matched to a gene: 2. The CDR3 length is 13 residues. CDR3 sequence (DNA): TGTGCCAGCAGTAGACAGGGAAATTCACCCCTCCACTTT. Translated, it gives CASSRQGNSPLHF.